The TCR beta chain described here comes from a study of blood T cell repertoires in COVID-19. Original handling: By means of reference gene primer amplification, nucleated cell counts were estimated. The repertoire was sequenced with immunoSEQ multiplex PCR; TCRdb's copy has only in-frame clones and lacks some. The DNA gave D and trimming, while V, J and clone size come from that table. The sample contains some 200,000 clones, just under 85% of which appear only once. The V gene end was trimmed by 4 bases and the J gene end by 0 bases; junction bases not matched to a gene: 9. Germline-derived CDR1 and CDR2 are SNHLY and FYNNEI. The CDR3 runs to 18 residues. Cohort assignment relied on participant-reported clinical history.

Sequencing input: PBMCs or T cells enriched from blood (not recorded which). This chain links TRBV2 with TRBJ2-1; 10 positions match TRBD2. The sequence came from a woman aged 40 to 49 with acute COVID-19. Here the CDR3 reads CASSGAAGGPSSYNEQFF. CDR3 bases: TGTGCCAGCAGTGGGGCAGCGGGAGGGCCGAGCTCCTACAATGAGCAGTTCTTC. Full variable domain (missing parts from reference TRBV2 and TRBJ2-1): EPEVTQTPSHQVTQMGQEVILRCVPISNHLYFYWYRQILGQKVEFLVSFYNNEISEKSEIFDDQFSVERPDGSNFTLKIRSTKLEDSAMYFCASSGAAGGPSSYNEQFFGPGTRLTVL.